This T cell receptor (beta chain) was profiled in a study of cytomegalovirus exposure and HLA in healthy donors. A word on this clone: The antigen remains unidentified.

Data came from immunoSEQ multiplex PCR; TCRdb stores just in-frame clones and leaves some out. Among around 180,000 clones listed, over 65% were seen once. V dropped 0 bases and J dropped 5 bases, with 8 bases sitting between them. Germline V gives CDR1 LNHDA, CDR2 SQIVND (reference sequence). The CDR3 is made up of 13 amino acids. Study-wide points: The study put about 180 TCR beta chains on its list as cytomegalovirus-associated. Reports described diagnosis of cytomegalovirus status by the classifier as highly specific and sensitive.

V usage is TRBV19 and J usage is TRBJ2-7, with D possibly TRBD2 on 5 matching bases. The specimen was PBMCs. The clonotype was recovered from a man aged 18 to 29 in good health and CMV-seropositive. In DNA, the CDR3 is TGTGCCAGTAGTATAGACGGGCGGGACGAGCAGTACTTC. Translated, it gives CASSIDGRDEQYF.